Below are 18 T cell receptor beta chains sequenced from a single sample in a study of cytomegalovirus exposure and HLA in healthy donors. PCR amplification relied on 60 Vbeta primers (plus 13 Jbeta primers). Using immunoSEQ multiplex PCR, the repertoire was profiled, and TCRdb retains in-frame clones only, with some absent. The sample shows 190,000 or so clones, over 75% of them seen only once. The specimen sequenced was PBMCs. The receptors come from a boy aged 2 to 10 in good health and CMV-seronegative.

J is TRBJ2-3 and V is TRBV7-9; 9 nucleotides match TRBD2. J lost 5 bases, V lost 5 bases, and 11 bases had no gene match. Looked up from germline, CDR1 is SEHNR and CDR2 is FQNEAQ (reference sequence). There are 16 residues in the CDR3. CDR3 DNA sequence: TGTGCCAGCAGCCCCAGAATCCTAGCGGGGCGAGATACGCAGTATTTT. Residues: CASSPRILAGRDTQYF. Variable domain in full (rest from reference TRBV7-9 and TRBJ2-3): DTGVSQNPRHKITKRGQNVTFRCDPISEHNRLYWYRQTLGQGPEFLTYFQNEAQLEKSRLLSDRFSAERPKGSFSTLEIQRTEQGDSAMYLCASSPRILAGRDTQYFGPGTRLTVL.

V and J are TRBV6-6 and TRBJ1-2; 12 nucleotides agree with TRBD1. CDR1 is MNHNY and CDR2 is SVGAGI in the germline V gene (reference sequence). With V trimmed by 6 bases and J by 8 bases, 4 bases remained unmatched. The CDR3 covers 13 residues. CDR3 bases: TGTGCCAGCAGGACCGGGACAGGGGGCGGCTACACCTTC. It yields the protein CASRTGTGGGYTF.

The gene calls are TRBV15 and TRBJ1-3, with D hard to call. Germline V CDR1 and CDR2: LNHNV, YYDKDF (reference sequence). The CDR3 consists of 16 residues. Trimming stripped 5 bases from V and 0 bases from J, with 14 bases between. The CDR3 protein is CATSLRPYYSGNTIYF. CDR3 nucleotide sequence: TGTGCCACCAGCCTCCGACCTTACTACTCTGGAAACACCATATATTTT.

The V gene is TRBV5-1, the J gene TRBJ2-7, with D possibly matching TRBD1 (6 bases). Germline V CDR1 and CDR2: SGHRS, YFSETQ. The ends were cut back, 5 bases at V and 0 bases at J, with 15 bases in the middle. This CDR3 comprises 15 residues. CDR3 residues: CASRIHRDLSYEQYF. CDR3 DNA: TGCGCCAGCAGGATACACAGGGATCTCTCCTACGAGCAGTACTTC.

This chain connects TRBV19 to TRBJ1-6; 8 positions match TRBD1. This CDR3 is built from 18 residues. Per germline, CDR1 LNHDA and CDR2 SQIVND (reference sequence). V shed 5 bases and J 1 base; nucleotides not matched to a gene: 10. In DNA, the CDR3 is TGTGCCAGTAGTCTTTGGACAGGGCGAGCGTCCTATAATTCACCCCTCCACTTT. It translates to CASSLWTGRASYNSPLHF.

The chain is built from TRBV18 and TRBJ1-1, with D perhaps TRBD1 (6 bases). The CDR3 spans 15 residues. V lost 3 bases and J 9 bases, leaving 20 bases between the germline ends. The germline CDR1 and CDR2 sequences are KGHSH and LQKENI. CDR3 amino acids: CASSPLDSAAPKAFF. DNA of the CDR3: TGTGCCAGCTCACCTTTGGACAGCGCGGCCCCCAAAGCTTTCTTT.

The chain is built from TRBV9 and TRBJ1-3; TRBD1 matches at 9 bases. CDR3 length: 16 amino acids. The germline CDR1 and CDR2 sequences are SGDLS and YYNGEE. With V trimmed by 3 bases and J by 0 bases, 4 bases remained unmatched. Here the CDR3 DNA reads TGTGCCAGCAGCGACAGGACAGGGGTCTCTGGAAACACCATATATTTT. Translated, it gives CASSDRTGVSGNTIYF.

The chain couples TRBV4-1 to TRBJ2-7; TRBD1 might be the D (6 bases). Germline CDR1 is MGHRA and CDR2 is YSYEKL. V lost 1 base, J lost 1 base, and 14 bases lay in between. This CDR3 is built from 16 residues. As DNA, the CDR3 is TGCGCCAGCAGCCAAGTCCTCAGGGGCAAGTCCTACGAGCAGTACTTC. Its translation is CASSQVLRGKSYEQYF.

The V gene is TRBV4-2, the J gene TRBJ2-3; 7 nucleotides align to TRBD2. This CDR3 contains 14 residues. V dropped 5 bases and J dropped 4; count of bases not matched to a gene: 6. Germline CDR1 is LGHNA and CDR2 is YNFKEQ. DNA of the CDR3: TGTGCCAGCAGCTGGTCTGCGGGGGCAGATACGCAGTATTTT. Its protein product is CASSWSAGADTQYF.

This chain links TRBV4-2 with TRBJ2-7; D is perhaps TRBD2 (6 bases). CDR1 is LGHNA, CDR2 YNFKEQ, per germline. Between the trimmed V and J ends, which lost 0 bases and 3 bases, there was a span of 15 bases. The CDR3 has 16 amino acids. The CDR3 reads CASSQDPGTPSYEQYF. The DNA of the CDR3 is TGTGCCAGCAGCCAAGATCCCGGGACTCCTAGCTACGAGCAGTACTTC.

The chain carries TRBV9 and TRBJ2-1; D not resolved. Trimming shortened V by 0 bases and J by 7 bases, and 5 bases separated the two germline ends. The V gene's germline CDR1 is SGDLS and CDR2 YYNGEE. This CDR3 is 12 amino acids long. The CDR3 sequence: CASSVERNEQFF. The CDR3 DNA reads as TGTGCCAGCAGCGTAGAGAGGAATGAGCAGTTCTTC. Based on the CDR3 plus reference TRBV9 and TRBJ2-1, the full variable domain is DSGVTQTPKHLITATGQRVTLRCSPRSGDLSVYWYQQSLDQGLQFLIQYYNGEERAKGNILERFSAQQFPDLHSELNLSSLELGDSALYFCASSVERNEQFFGPGTRLTVL.

The chain recombines TRBV19 with TRBJ2-3; D perhaps matches TRBD2 (6 bases). Germline V lookup: CDR1 LNHDA, CDR2 SQIVND (reference sequence). V lost 7 bases and J 0 bases, leaving 14 bases between the germline ends. This CDR3 is 15 amino acids long. The CDR3 sequence is CASKAGRMSTDTQYF. CDR3 bases: TGTGCCAGTAAGGCGGGGCGGATGAGCACAGATACGCAGTATTTT.

This chain joins TRBV7-9 and TRBJ2-3; possibly TRBD2 for D (6 bases). This CDR3 spans 15 amino acids. With 7 bases removed from V and 2 bases from J, the gap between germline ends came to 16 bases. CDR1 and CDR2 (germline): SEHNR, FQNEAQ (reference sequence). The chain's CDR3 is CASNTLAKSTDTQYF. The CDR3 coding sequence is TGTGCCAGCAACACCCTAGCGAAATCCACAGATACGCAGTATTTT.

The chain links TRBV19 to TRBJ2-7; D unclear. Trimming cost V 5 bases and J 6 bases, with 11 bases left between them. CDR3 length equals 12 residues. The germline CDR1 and CDR2 sequences are LNHDA and SQIVND (reference sequence). CDR3 DNA sequence: TGTGCCAGTAGTCCCATCTTTAGCGAGCAGTACTTC. Encoded protein: CASSPIFSEQYF.

The chain couples TRBV7-2 to TRBJ2-5, with D unclear. TRBJ2-7 explains the end of the DNA better; the J call may be wrong. CDR3 length equals 13 residues. Germline assignment: CDR1 SGHTA and CDR2 FQGNSA. The CDR3 spells CASSLLSVYEQYF. Here the CDR3 DNA reads TGTGCCAGCAGCTTACTCTCGGTCTACGAGCAGTACTTC.

This clone appeared a few times. The chain couples TRBV9 to TRBJ2-1, with unresolved D. The CDR3 has 15 residues. Germline CDR1 reads SGDLS; CDR2 reads YYNGEE. V was cut by 4 bases and J by 0 bases, with 11 bases left in between. In DNA form, the CDR3 reads TGTGCCAGCAGCCCCGACCCAGGCTCCTACAATGAGCAGTTCTTC. This gives the protein CASSPDPGSYNEQFF.

The chain combines TRBV15 with TRBJ1-3, with D perhaps TRBD1 (5 bases). Germline assignment: CDR1 LNHNV and CDR2 YYDKDF (reference sequence). The CDR3 has 16 residues. Between the trimmed V and J ends, which lost 0 bases and 2 bases, there was a span of 11 bases. The CDR3 coding sequence is TGTGCCACCAGCAGAGACGGCTGGGGCCCTGGAAACACCATATATTTT. Translation gives CATSRDGWGPGNTIYF.

This clone turned up a few times. The chain couples TRBV29-1 to TRBJ2-7; 7 bases line up with TRBD2. From germline, CDR1 is SQVTM and CDR2 ANQGSEA. The CDR3 is made up of 14 amino acids. With V trimmed by 7 bases and J by 5 bases, 14 bases remained unmatched. This CDR3 is CSAVVSRRGDEQYF. The CDR3 coding sequence is TGCAGCGCCGTGGTGAGTCGCCGGGGGGACGAGCAGTACTTC.